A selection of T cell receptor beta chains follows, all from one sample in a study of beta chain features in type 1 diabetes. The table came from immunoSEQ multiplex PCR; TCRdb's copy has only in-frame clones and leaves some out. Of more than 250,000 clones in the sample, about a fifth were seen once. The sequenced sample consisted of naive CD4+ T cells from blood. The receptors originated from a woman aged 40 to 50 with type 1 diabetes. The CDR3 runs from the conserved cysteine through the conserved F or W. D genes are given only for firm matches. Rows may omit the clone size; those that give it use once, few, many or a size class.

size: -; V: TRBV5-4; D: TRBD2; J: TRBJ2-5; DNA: TGTGCCAGCAGCCCGGCGGGGGAGTACCAAGAGACCCAGTACTTC; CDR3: CASSPAGEYQETQYF
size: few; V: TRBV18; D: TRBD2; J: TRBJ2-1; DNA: TGTGCCAGCTCACCTACTAGCGGGTCATACAATGAGCAGTTCTTC; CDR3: CASSPTSGSYNEQFF
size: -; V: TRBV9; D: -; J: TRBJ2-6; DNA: TGTGCCAGCAGCGTAGAGCAAAATTTTGCCGCTGGGGCCAACGTCCTGACTTTC; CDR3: CASSVEQNFAAGANVLTF
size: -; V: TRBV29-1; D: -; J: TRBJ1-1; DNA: TGCAGCGCCGTCATGACCACAGCAAAAGCTTTCTTT; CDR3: CSAVMTTAKAFF
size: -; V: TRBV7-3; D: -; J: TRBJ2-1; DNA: TGTGCCAGCAGCCCCTACAGGGTAGGCAATGAGCAGTTCTTC; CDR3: CASSPYRVGNEQFF
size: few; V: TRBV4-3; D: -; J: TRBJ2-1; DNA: TGCGCCAGCAGCCAAGAAGGAACAGGAAGGGGACAGTTCTTC; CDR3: CASSQEGTGRGQFF
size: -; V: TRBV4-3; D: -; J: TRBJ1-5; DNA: TGCGCCAGCAGCCCAACAGTCGATAGCAATCAGCCCCAGCATTTT; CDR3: CASSPTVDSNQPQHF
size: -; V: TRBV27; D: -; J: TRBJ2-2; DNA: TGTGCCAGCAGTTTTATGTTGAGCTCCACCGGGGAGCTGTTTTTT; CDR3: CASSFMLSSTGELFF
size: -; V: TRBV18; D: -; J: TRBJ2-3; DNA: TGTGCCAGCTCACCACCGAACAGAGATACGCAGTATTTT; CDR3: CASSPPNRDTQYF
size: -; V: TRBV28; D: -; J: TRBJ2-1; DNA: TGTGCCAGCAGAAAATCAGGGGCGGGCTACAATGAGCAGTTCTTC; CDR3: CASRKSGAGYNEQFF
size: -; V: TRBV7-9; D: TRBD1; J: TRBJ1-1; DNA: TGTGCCAGCAGCAAACCCAGGGGGGAGAACACTGAAGCTTTCTTT; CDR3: CASSKPRGENTEAFF
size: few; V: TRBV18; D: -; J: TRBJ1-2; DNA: TGTGCCAGCGTCACCATCGAGCTAGGATGGAGCTATGGCTACACCTTC; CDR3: CASVTIELGWSYGYTF
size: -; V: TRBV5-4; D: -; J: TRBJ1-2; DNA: TGTGCCAGCAGCCCCCCCACAGGAAGCGGCTACACCTTC; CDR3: CASSPPTGSGYTF
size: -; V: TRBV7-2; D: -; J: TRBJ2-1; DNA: TGTGCCAGCAACCTACGGAGGAACAATGAGCAGTTCTTC; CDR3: CASNLRRNNEQFF
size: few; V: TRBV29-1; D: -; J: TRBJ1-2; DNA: TGCAGCACCTCAAGCGAAGCATCCGGCTACACCTTC; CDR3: CSTSSEASGYTF
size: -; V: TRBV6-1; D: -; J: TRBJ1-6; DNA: TGTGCCAGCAGTGAAGCCGGGGGGGATTCACCCCTCCACTTT; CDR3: CASSEAGGDSPLHF
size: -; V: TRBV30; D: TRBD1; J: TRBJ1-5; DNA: TGTGCCTGGAGTCCGGACAGGGATCAGCCCCAGCATTTT; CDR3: CAWSPDRDQPQHF
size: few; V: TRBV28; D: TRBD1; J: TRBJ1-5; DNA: TGTGCCAGCACCTTACCAACCCGAGACAGGGGGCGATTTCAGCCCCAGCATTTT; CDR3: CASTLPTRDRGRFQPQHF
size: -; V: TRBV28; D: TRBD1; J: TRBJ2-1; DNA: TGTGCCAGCAAATGGGGACAGGGCGTCAATGAGCAGTTCTTC; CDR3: CASKWGQGVNEQFF
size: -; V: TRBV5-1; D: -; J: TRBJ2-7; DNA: TGCGCCAGCAGCTTGGACAGGGCGGTCTCCTACGAGCAGTACTTC; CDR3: CASSLDRAVSYEQYF